This is a list of T cell receptor gamma chains from one sample in a study of gammadelta T cells in human blood. TCRdb re-called the RT-PCR reads with CATT. The sample table includes about a hundred gamma-chain clones. The sample consisted of non-Vgamma9Vdelta2 gamma-delta T cells from infant blood. All receptors come from a human donor. The CDR3 runs from the conserved cysteine through the conserved F or W. Fields, in order: clone size, J gene, V gene, CDR3 DNA, CDR3 protein. Clone size appears in some rows only: once, few, many, or a class for an expanded clone.

size: large
J: TRGJ1/TRGJ2
V: TRGV8
DNA: TGTGCCACCTGGGCTCATTATTATAAGAAACTCTTT
CDR3: CATWAHYYKKLF

size: NA
J: TRGJ1/TRGJ2
V: TRGV9
DNA: TGTGCCTTGTGGAAAGTCAAGAATTATTATAAGAAACTCTTT
CDR3: CALWKVKNYYKKLF

size: hyperexpanded
J: TRGJP1
V: TRGV8
DNA: TGTGCCACCTGGACTGGTTGGTTCAAGATATTT
CDR3: CATWTGWFKIF

size: hyperexpanded
J: TRGJP1
V: TRGV10
DNA: TGTGCTGCGTGGGATTCCATCACTGGTTGGTTCAAGATATTT
CDR3: CAAWDSITGWFKIF

size: hyperexpanded
J: TRGJ1/TRGJ2
V: TRGV8
DNA: TGTGCCACCTGGGGCCAGAATTATTATAAGAAACTCTTT
CDR3: CATWGQNYYKKLF

size: hyperexpanded
J: TRGJ1/TRGJ2
V: TRGV9
DNA: TGTGCCTTGTGGGAGTGGGGTTATTATAAGAAACTCTTT
CDR3: CALWEWGYYKKLF

size: large
J: TRGJ1/TRGJ2
V: TRGV8
DNA: TGTGCCACCTGGGATTATTATAAGAAACTCTTT
CDR3: CATWDYYKKLF

size: hyperexpanded
J: TRGJP2
V: TRGV8
DNA: TGTGCCACCTGGTCCCCAGGAAGTGATTGGATCAAGACGTTT
CDR3: CATWSPGSDWIKTF

size: NA
J: TRGJ1/TRGJ2
V: TRGV9
DNA: TGTGCCTTGTGGGAGGTGCGGAGGAAACTCTTT
CDR3: CALWEVRRKLF

size: few
J: TRGJ1/TRGJ2
V: TRGV8
DNA: TGTGCCACCTGGGATAGAAGATATTATAAGAAACTCTTT
CDR3: CATWDRRYYKKLF

size: large
J: TRGJ1/TRGJ2
V: TRGV2
DNA: TGTGCCACCTGGGACGGCCCCTATTATAAGAAACTCTTT
CDR3: CATWDGPYYKKLF

size: large
J: TRGJ1/TRGJ2
V: TRGV8
DNA: TGTGCCACCTGGGATGGGGATTATTATAAGAAACTCTTT
CDR3: CATWDGDYYKKLF

size: hyperexpanded
J: TRGJ1/TRGJ2
V: TRGV2
DNA: TGTGCCACCTGGGACATCAATAAGAAACTCTTT
CDR3: CATWDINKKLF

size: large
J: TRGJ1/TRGJ2
V: TRGV9
DNA: TGTGCCTTGTGGGAGGTGCGGGAGAAACTCTTT
CDR3: CALWEVREKLF

size: hyperexpanded
J: TRGJ1/TRGJ2
V: TRGV9
DNA: TGTGCCTTGTGGGAGGGCTATAAGAAACTCTTT
CDR3: CALWEGYKKLF

size: hyperexpanded
J: TRGJP1
V: TRGV8
DNA: TGTGCCACCTGGGATAGTTCGGCTGGTTGGTTCAAGATATTT
CDR3: CATWDSSAGWFKIF

size: hyperexpanded
J: TRGJ1/TRGJ2
V: TRGV9
DNA: TGTGCCTTGTGGCGACTGGGTTATAAGAAACTCTTT
CDR3: CALWRLGYKKLF